The clone carrying this TCR beta chain was counted between two and nine times. What it binds is not known. The source of the sample is a study of T cells in Graves' hyperthyroidism and ophthalmopathy. Study outcomes and limitations: Ophthalmopathy, which appeared later, was predicted by the model a median approximately six months before onset.

Amplified regions were TCR beta CDR3 sequences from RNA transcripts. A set of HTBI primers served as the primers for a first-round RT-PCR of the TCR CDR3. Each CDR3 protein gets one entry after TCRdb re-called the multiplex PCR reads with MiXCR. The sample yields about 420,000 distinct CDR3 sequences, roughly 13% seen once. Absent ophthalmopathy progression within 18 months defined stable Graves' hyperthyroidism. In patients aged 18 to 65, hyperthyroidism was newly diagnosed, with duration under 2 months. The CDR3 has 16 amino acids. Unmatched junction bases numbered 14, after V lost 2 bases and J lost 6 bases. Looked up from germline, CDR1 is GTSNPN and CDR2 is SVGIG (reference sequence).

Specimen: blood. This receptor was obtained from a woman aged 18-29 years with Graves' hyperthyroidism. The chain is built from TRBV30 and TRBJ2-7; 9 bases fit TRBD1. CDR3 bases: TGTGCCTGGAGTTGGGGAGGGGACAGGGTCGGTATCGAGCAGTACTTC. It yields the protein CAWSWGGDRVGIEQYF. The full variable domain, rest sourced from reference TRBV30 and TRBJ2-7, is SQTIHQWPATLVQPVGSPLSLECTVEGTSNPNLYWYRQAAGRGLQLLFYSVGIGQISSEVPQNLSASRPQDRQFILSSKKLLLSDSGFYLCAWSWGGDRVGIEQYFGPGTRLTVT.